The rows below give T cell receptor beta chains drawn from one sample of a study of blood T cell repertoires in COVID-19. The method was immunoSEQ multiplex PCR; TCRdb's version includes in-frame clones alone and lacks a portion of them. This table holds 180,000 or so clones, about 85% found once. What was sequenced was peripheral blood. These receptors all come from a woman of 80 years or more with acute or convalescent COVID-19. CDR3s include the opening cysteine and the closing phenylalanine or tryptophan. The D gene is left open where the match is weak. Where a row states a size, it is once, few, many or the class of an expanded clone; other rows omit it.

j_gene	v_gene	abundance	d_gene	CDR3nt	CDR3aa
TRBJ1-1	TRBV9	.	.	TGTGCCAGCAGCGTAGACCGGGGGGTGAACACTGAAGCTTTCTTT	CASSVDRGVNTEAFF
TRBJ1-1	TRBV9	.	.	TGTGCCAGCAGCCCCCACGGTGTGAACACTGAAGCTTTCTTT	CASSPHGVNTEAFF
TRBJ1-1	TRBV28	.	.	TGTGCCAGCACTCTCAACACAGGGAGGGGAACTGAAGCTTTCTTT	CASTLNTGRGTEAFF
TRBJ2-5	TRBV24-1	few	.	TGTGCCACCCGCCAGGGCCAAGAAGAGACCCAGTACTTC	CATRQGQEETQYF
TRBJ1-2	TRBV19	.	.	TGTGCCAGTAGTATATCCTCTGGAGGTTTTTATGGCTACACCTTC	CASSISSGGFYGYTF
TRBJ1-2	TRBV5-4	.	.	TGTGCCAGCAGCCCGGCGGCCGGGGGGAAACGCTACACCTTC	CASSPAAGGKRYTF
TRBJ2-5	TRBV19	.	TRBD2	TGTGCCAGTGCTAGCGGGATTTCAGAGACCCAGTACTTC	CASASGISETQYF
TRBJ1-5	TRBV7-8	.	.	TGTGCCAGCAGCCCGACGGGCGGGAGCAATCAGCCCCAGCATTTT	CASSPTGGSNQPQHF
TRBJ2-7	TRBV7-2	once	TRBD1	TGTGCCAGCAGGCAGGGACAGGGGCATAACTACGAGCAGTACTTC	CASRQGQGHNYEQYF
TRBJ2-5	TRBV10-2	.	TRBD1	TGCGCCAGCGGAGGAACGACAGGGGGAGAGACCCAGTACTTC	CASGGTTGGETQYF
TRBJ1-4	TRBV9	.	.	TGTGCCAGCAGTGGACAGTCCACTAATGAAAAACTGTTTTTT	CASSGQSTNEKLFF
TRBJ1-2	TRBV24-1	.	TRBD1	TGTGCCACCAGTGAGACAGGGTATGGCTACACCTTC	CATSETGYGYTF
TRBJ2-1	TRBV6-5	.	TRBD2	TGTGCCAGCAGTCGCTCTAGCGGGGGCTTCAATGAGCAGTTCTTC	CASSRSSGGFNEQFF
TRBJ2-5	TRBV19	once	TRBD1	TGTGCCAGTAGTATGAACAGGGGGCTACCAGAGACCCAGTACTTC	CASSMNRGLPETQYF
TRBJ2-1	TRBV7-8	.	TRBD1	TGTGCCAGCAGCTTAGCAGGACAGGGGGTGATGGAAAGCTCCTACAATGAGCAGTTCTTC	CASSLAGQGVMESSYNEQFF
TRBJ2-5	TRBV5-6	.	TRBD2	TGTGCCAGCAGCTTGGTGCCTAGCGGGGGGCAAGAGACCCAGTACTTC	CASSLVPSGGQETQYF
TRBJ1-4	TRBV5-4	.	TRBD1	TGTGCCAGCAGCAGTGTTGGGGCGGACAGGGAGACAAAACTGTTTTTT	CASSSVGADRETKLFF
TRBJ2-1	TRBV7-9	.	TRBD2	TGTGCCAGCAGCCGCGGGGTAGCGGGAATCAATGAGCAGTTCTTC	CASSRGVAGINEQFF
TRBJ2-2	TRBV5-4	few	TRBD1	TGTGCCAGCAGCGACGGGACAGCGAACACCGGGGAGCTGTTTTTT	CASSDGTANTGELFF
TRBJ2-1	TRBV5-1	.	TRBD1	TGCGCCAGCAGCTCCGGGGGGACAGGGAACAATGAGCAGTTCTTC	CASSSGGTGNNEQFF
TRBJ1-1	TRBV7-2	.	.	TGTGCCAGCAGCTTAGTTGACCAGGGCAAAGCTTTCTTT	CASSLVDQGKAFF
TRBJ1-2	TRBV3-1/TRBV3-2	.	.	TGTGCCAGCAGCCAAGGGGCCCCGGGGGGGGGCTACACCTTC	CASSQGAPGGGYTF
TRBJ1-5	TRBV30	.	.	TGTGCCTGGAGTTTAGTTGGGCGGCCCCAGCATTTT	CAWSLVGRPQHF
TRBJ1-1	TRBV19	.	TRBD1	TGTGCCAGTAGCTGGGGACAGATAGGCACTGAAGCTTTCTTT	CASSWGQIGTEAFF
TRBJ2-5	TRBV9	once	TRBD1	TGTGCCAGCAGCCGGACAGGCCTCTCCCAAGAGACCCAGTACTTC	CASSRTGLSQETQYF
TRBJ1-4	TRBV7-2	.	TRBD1	TGTGCCAGCAGCTCAACAGGGGAAGCTAATGAAAAACTGTTTTTT	CASSSTGEANEKLFF
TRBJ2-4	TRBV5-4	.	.	TGTGCCAGCAGCTTCGAGGGAAAGGCCAAAAACATTCAGTACTTC	CASSFEGKAKNIQYF
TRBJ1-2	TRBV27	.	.	TGTGCCAGCAACTCAGGAGGGTCTCTTTATGGCTACACCTTC	CASNSGGSLYGYTF